These 32 T cell receptor beta chains came from one sample sequenced in a study of CD8 T cells in Susac syndrome. Random hexamers primed reverse transcription of about 0.45 to 1 ug RNA. TCRdb redid the calling of the immunoSEQ multiplex PCR reads with MiXCR, one entry per CDR3 protein. The sample lists about 300,000 distinct CDR3 sequences, 89% occurring once. The specimen was CD8+ T cells from PBMCs. The receptors here all came from a human donor with multiple sclerosis.

The J gene is TRBJ2-1, the V gene TRBV27, with 15 bases identical to TRBD2. Germline CDR1 MNHEY, CDR2 SMNVEV (reference sequence). The CDR3 runs to 16 residues. V lost 4 bases and J lost 6; bases outside the gene matches: 4. CDR3 loop: CASSYGLAGGPNEQFF. The CDR3 DNA reads as TGTGCCAGCAGTTACGGACTAGCGGGGGGGCCCAATGAGCAGTTCTTC.

J is TRBJ2-1 and V is TRBV30, with D possibly TRBD1 on 5 matching bases. The V end lost 3 bases, the J end lost 5 bases, and 5 bases lay between the germline ends. In germline, CDR1 is GTSNPN, CDR2 SVGIG (reference sequence). There are 11 residues in the CDR3. Written as DNA, the CDR3 is TGTGCCTGGAGGGACAACAATGAGCAGTTCTTC. It specifies CAWRDNNEQFF.

This clonotype was seen just once. The chain couples TRBV4-3 to TRBJ2-2; D is perhaps TRBD1 (5 bases). Trimming took off 0 bases at V and 1 base at J, with 9 bases between the two ends. Germline assignment: CDR1 LGHNA and CDR2 YSLEER. This CDR3 region has 16 residues. CDR3 in DNA: TGCGCCAGCAGCCAAGAGGCACAGGAGAACACCGGGGAGCTGTTTTTT. Translating gives CASSQEAQENTGELFF.

The V and J genes are TRBV7-6 and TRBJ1-2; a weak D match, TRBD1 (6 bases). The CDR3 consists of 17 residues. V was clipped by 5 bases and J by 1 base, with 20 bases between them. Germline V gives CDR1 SGHVS, CDR2 FNYEAQ. The CDR3 is CASSLDGGSLSNYGYTF. CDR3 in DNA: TGTGCCAGCAGCCTCGATGGGGGCAGCCTCAGTAACTATGGCTACACCTTC. The full variable domain, rest sourced from reference TRBV7-6 and TRBJ1-2, is GAGVSQSPRYKVTKRGQDVALRCDPISGHVSLYWYRQALGQGPEFLTYFNYEAQQDKSGLPNDRFSAERPEGSISTLTIQRTEQRDSAMYRCASSLDGGSLSNYGYTFGSGTRLTVV.

The genes are TRBV19 and TRBJ1-1; perhaps TRBD1 as D (5 bases). This CDR3 comprises 14 residues. Trimming stripped 7 bases from V and 5 bases from J, with 17 bases between. Germline lookup yields CDR1 LNHDA and CDR2 SQIVND (reference sequence). In nucleotides, the CDR3 is TGTGCCAGTACCATACGGGGGGGACTAACTGAAGCTTTCTTT. It encodes CASTIRGGLTEAFF.

The V call is TRBV24-1, the J call TRBJ2-3, with 15 bases lining up with TRBD2. Germline values: CDR1 KGHDR, CDR2 SFDVKD. This CDR3 region has 17 residues. Germline trimming cut 3 bases from V and 6 bases from J; bases unmatched to any gene: 6. CDR3 region: CATSDPGLAGGMDTQYF. The CDR3 coding sequence is TGTGCCACCAGTGATCCGGGACTAGCGGGAGGCATGGATACGCAGTATTTT.

The chain has TRBV4-1 and TRBJ2-5; D gene uncertain. The V gene's germline CDR1 is MGHRA and CDR2 YSYEKL. Trimming took 0 bases from V and 9 from J, leaving 8 bases between them. CDR3 length: 12 amino acids. Here the CDR3 DNA reads TGCGCCAGCAGCCAAGATGCGATTGCCCAGTACTTC. It specifies CASSQDAIAQYF.

The count of this clonotype is one. The chain uses TRBV2 and TRBJ1-1; TRBD1 is a possible D gene (5 bases). This CDR3 comprises 14 residues. CDR1 SNHLY and CDR2 FYNNEI come from the germline V gene. Trimming cost V 6 bases and J 1 base, with 12 bases left between them. CDR3 in DNA: TGTGCCAGCAGCGAGGGACGGAGGAACACTGAAGCTTTCTTT. Protein sequence: CASSEGRRNTEAFF.

In this sample, this clonotype turned up once. The V and J genes are TRBV7-6 and TRBJ2-3, with 10 nucleotides matching TRBD2. Germline V gives CDR1 SGHVS, CDR2 FNYEAQ. The CDR3 covers 16 residues. Unmatched junction bases numbered 6, after V lost 4 bases and J lost 2 bases. CDR3 nucleotide sequence: TGTGCCAGCAGCTCTCAACTAGCGGGGTTCACAGATACGCAGTATTTT. Residues: CASSSQLAGFTDTQYF.

The genes are TRBV27 and TRBJ2-1, with TRBD2 matching over 7 bases. This CDR3 is built from 14 residues. Germline CDR1 MNHEY, CDR2 SMNVEV (reference sequence). V lost 6 bases, J lost 7 bases, and 9 bases stayed unmatched. For the CDR3, the DNA is TGTGCCAGCAGAGTTTATAGGGAGGGGAATGAGCAGTTCTTC. It encodes CASRVYREGNEQFF.

The rearrangement links TRBV20-1 to TRBJ2-1; TRBD1 agrees at 10 bases. V gave up 7 bases and J gave up 1 base; unmatched junction bases: 16. The CDR3 length is 18 residues. Germline CDR1 is DFQATT and CDR2 is SNEGSKA (reference sequence). The CDR3 nucleotides read TGCAGTGTACTCTTCACCGGGACAGGGGCCCTGTCCTACAATGAGCAGTTCTTC. This sequence encodes CSVLFTGTGALSYNEQFF.

This clonotype was seen once. V and J are TRBV4-3 and TRBJ2-1, with D maybe TRBD2 (6 bases). Looked up from germline, CDR1 is LGHNA and CDR2 is YSLEER. The CDR3 totals 15 residues. Trimming removed 1 base at V and 7 bases at J, with 14 bases between. The chain's CDR3 is CASSQGLVKANEQFF. The CDR3 DNA reads TGCGCCAGCAGCCAAGGACTAGTCAAAGCAAATGAGCAGTTCTTC.

Only a few counts were recorded for this clonotype. The genes are TRBV7-9 and TRBJ2-1; D gene uncertain. The CDR3 has 12 residues. Between the trimmed V and J ends, which lost 5 bases and 8 bases, there was a span of 10 bases. CDR1 SEHNR and CDR2 FQNEAQ come from the germline V gene (reference sequence). CDR3 sequence: CASSVGGDEQFF. The CDR3 DNA reads TGTGCCAGCAGCGTGGGTGGCGATGAGCAGTTCTTC.

V is TRBV20-1 and J is TRBJ2-3; 10 positions agree with TRBD2. The V and J ends lost 5 bases and 2 bases, in that order; junction bases with no gene match: 7. This CDR3 region has 15 residues. The germline V gene has CDR1 DFQATT and CDR2 SNEGSKA (reference sequence). The CDR3 sequence: CSAFRLAGPTDTQYF. The CDR3 DNA is TGCAGTGCTTTCCGACTAGCGGGTCCCACAGATACGCAGTATTTT.

The gene calls are TRBV7-9 and TRBJ2-5, with D maybe TRBD1 (5 bases). The ends were cut back, 1 base at V and 5 bases at J, with 11 bases in the middle. From germline, CDR1 is SEHNR and CDR2 FQNEAQ (reference sequence). This CDR3 has 14 amino acids. In DNA form, the CDR3 reads TGTGCCAGCAGCTTAGTAAGGGGTGGGGAGACCCAGTACTTC. Translating it yields CASSLVRGGETQYF.

The rearrangement links TRBV7-8 to TRBJ1-5, with TRBD1 matching 7 bases. V trimming: 6 bases; J trimming: 4 bases; junction bases outside the gene matches: 15. This CDR3 is 17 amino acids long. The germline V gene has CDR1 SGHVS and CDR2 FQNEAQ. The CDR3: CASSFTNRGIGNQPQHF. The CDR3 nucleotides read TGTGCCAGCAGTTTCACCAACAGGGGAATCGGGAATCAGCCCCAGCATTTT.

This clonotype has only a few counts. The gene calls are TRBV6-1 and TRBJ2-2; D gene ambiguous. This CDR3 has 13 residues. Germline CDR1 MNHNS, CDR2 SASEGT. The V gene lost 6 bases and the J gene lost 6 bases, with 11 bases spanning the gap. CDR3 loop: CASSPAVPGELFF. The CDR3 region has the DNA TGTGCCAGCAGCCCCGCCGTCCCCGGGGAGCTGTTTTTT.

This chain joins TRBV19 and TRBJ2-4; TRBD1 matches at 8 bases. This CDR3 is built from 14 residues. Per germline, CDR1 LNHDA and CDR2 SQIVND (reference sequence). Trimming removed 5 bases from V and 5 bases from J; junction bases left unmatched: 5. CDR3 region: CASSFGQGQNIQYF. The CDR3 nucleotides read TGTGCCAGTAGTTTTGGACAGGGCCAAAACATTCAGTACTTC. The full variable domain, rest sourced from reference TRBV19 and TRBJ2-4, is DGGITQSPKYLFRKEGQNVTLSCEQNLNHDAMYWYRQDPGQGLRLIYYSQIVNDFQKGDIAEGYSVSREKKESFPLTVTSAQKNPTAFYLCASSFGQGQNIQYFGAGTRLSVL.

The J gene is TRBJ2-7, the V gene TRBV12-3 or TRBV12-4; D ambiguous. The V end was cut by 3 bases, the J end by 5 bases, with 8 bases between. The CDR3 covers 12 residues. CDR3 protein: CASSLIRDEQYF. The DNA for the CDR3 is TGTGCCAGCAGTTTGATTCGGGACGAGCAGTACTTC.

The V call is TRBV2, the J call TRBJ1-1; a weak D match, TRBD1 (5 bases). The CDR3 extends over 13 amino acids. V lost 3 bases and J 4 bases, leaving 9 bases between the germline ends. CDR1 SNHLY and CDR2 FYNNEI come from the germline V gene. The CDR3 nucleotides read TGTGCCAGCAGTGATTTCGGGGGCACTGAAGCTTTCTTT. It specifies CASSDFGGTEAFF.

The rearrangement links TRBV19 to TRBJ2-3, with a possible D match to TRBD2 (5 bases). Germline CDR1 and CDR2: LNHDA and SQIVND (reference sequence). V gave up 10 bases and J gave up 5 bases, with 10 bases separating them. The CDR3 is 11 amino acids. CDR3 in amino acids: CATIEGDTQYF. CDR3 DNA sequence: TGTGCCACCATAGAGGGAGATACGCAGTATTTT.

The chain employs TRBV6-1 and TRBJ2-3, with 9 positions matching TRBD1. The germline gives CDR1 MNHNS, CDR2 SASEGT. V shed 7 bases, J shed 0 bases, and the junction held 11 bases outside the gene matches. The CDR3 sequence is 17 residues long. This chain's CDR3 is CASKKIGQGLSTDTQYF. The DNA for the CDR3 is TGTGCCAGCAAAAAAATTGGACAGGGGTTGAGCACAGATACGCAGTATTTT.

V and J are TRBV7-6 and TRBJ2-1; no clear D. V was cut by 1 base and J by 8 bases, with 12 bases left in between. CDR3 length: 14 amino acids. Germline V gene lookup returns CDR1 SGHVS and CDR2 FNYEAQ. DNA for the CDR3: TGTGCCAGCAGCTTAGGGGCTGGGATGGATGAGCAGTTCTTC. As protein: CASSLGAGMDEQFF.

The chain uses TRBV4-1 and TRBJ2-3, with 10 bases identical to TRBD1. The ends lost 3 bases at V and 3 bases at J; junction bases unmatched: 6. Germline values: CDR1 MGHRA, CDR2 YSYEKL. CDR3 length: 16 residues. The CDR3 region has the DNA TGCGCCAGCAGCCACATCGGGACAGGGGTGACAGATACGCAGTATTTT. Residues: CASSHIGTGVTDTQYF.

The genes are TRBV9 and TRBJ2-3; no firm D call. Per germline, CDR1 SGDLS and CDR2 YYNGEE. With 0 bases removed from V and 6 bases from J, the gap between germline ends came to 14 bases. This CDR3 is 15 amino acids long. CDR3: CASSVVGTGRDTQYF. CDR3 coding DNA: TGTGCCAGCAGCGTAGTGGGCACCGGAAGGGATACGCAGTATTTT.

The chain combines TRBV12-3 or TRBV12-4 with TRBJ2-1; 15 bases map to TRBD2. This CDR3 has 15 amino acids. With V trimmed by 4 bases and J by 7 bases, 2 bases remained unmatched. Here the CDR3 reads CASSWTSGGANEQFF. The CDR3 bases are TGTGCCAGCAGTTGGACTAGCGGGGGGGCGAATGAGCAGTTCTTC.

V usage is TRBV11-2 and J usage is TRBJ2-7; 8 nucleotides agree with TRBD1. V shed 5 bases and J 3 bases; nucleotides not matched to a gene: 12. In germline, CDR1 is SGHAT, CDR2 FQNNGV. The CDR3 is 16 amino acids. The CDR3 coding sequence is TGTGCCAGCAGCCCCACCCCTGGACAGGGAGTCTACGAGCAGTACTTC. Its protein product is CASSPTPGQGVYEQYF.

The chain has TRBV5-4 and TRBJ2-3; TRBD2 matches at 7 bases. With 2 bases clipped from V and 4 bases from J, the junction kept 7 bases outside the gene matches. CDR1 is SGHNT and CDR2 is YYREEE in the germline V gene (reference sequence). The CDR3 has 15 amino acids. DNA for the CDR3: TGTGCCAGCAGCTTTGGAGCGGGACGGCCAGATACGCAGTATTTT. It yields the protein CASSFGAGRPDTQYF.

In its sample, this clonotype was seen once. V is TRBV6-2 or TRBV6-3 and J is TRBJ2-1, with 9 nucleotides matching TRBD2. The CDR3 is made up of 15 amino acids. The V and J ends lost 5 bases and 5 bases, in that order; junction bases with no gene match: 7. The germline gives CDR1 MNHEY, CDR2 SVGEGT. The CDR3 region is CASSKLGLANNEQFF. The CDR3 DNA reads TGTGCCAGCAGTAAGCTGGGACTAGCAAACAATGAGCAGTTCTTC.

V usage is TRBV28 and J usage is TRBJ2-7, with 8 bases identical to TRBD1. Germline assignment: CDR1 MDHEN and CDR2 SYDVKM. This CDR3 has 16 amino acids. Trimming at V came to 2 bases and at J to 2 bases, leaving 8 bases not matched to a gene. The CDR3 coding sequence is TGTGCCAGCAGTTTAGACACGGACAGGGCCGCCTACGAGCAGTACTTC. This gives the protein CASSLDTDRAAYEQYF.

This chain connects TRBV30 to TRBJ2-7, with 7 bases identical to TRBD1. V lost 0 bases, J lost 3 bases, and 11 bases stayed unmatched. Per germline, CDR1 GTSNPN and CDR2 SVGIG (reference sequence). The CDR3 sequence is 16 residues long. DNA for the CDR3: TGTGCCTGGAGTGTAAGCCTGACAGGGACCCTCTACGAGCAGTACTTC. Its protein product is CAWSVSLTGTLYEQYF.

The rearrangement uses TRBV20-1 and TRBJ1-5; D remains unclear. V lost 0 bases to trimming and J lost 1 base, with 16 bases between them. Per germline, CDR1 DFQATT and CDR2 SNEGSKA (reference sequence). The CDR3 contains 17 residues. The CDR3 DNA follows: TGCAGTGCTAGAGACCGCAAGTTGGAGTTAAGCAATCAGCCCCAGCATTTT. This codes for CSARDRKLELSNQPQHF.